The next 30 T cell receptor beta chains were all read from a single sample in a study of blood T cell repertoires in COVID-19 (dated by TCRdb to the early 2020s). Library creation used the immunoSEQ multiplex PCR assay. TCRdb's version of the immuneACCESS table is confined to in-frame rearrangements and falls short of the full clone set. An unresolved V gene accounts for under half of the shortfall where checked; the remainder is of unknown origin. Recorded for this sample are roughly 97,000 clones; approximately 80% of them occurred a single time. Jointly, the top ten make up 2.5% to 3.5% of the sample. Sequenced material: peripheral blood. These receptor sequences come from a woman of 80 years or more with active or convalescent COVID-19.

The chain uses TRBV7-3 and TRBJ2-2; 7 bases map to TRBD1. V lost 5 bases to trimming and J lost 1 base; unmatched junction nucleotides: 4. The CDR3 is 15 amino acids. Germline-derived CDR1 and CDR2 are SGHTA and FQGTGA. The CDR3 region is CASSRTGQNTGELFF. CDR3 in DNA: TGTGCCAGCAGCCGGACAGGACAGAACACCGGGGAGCTGTTTTTT.

The chain joins TRBV11-2 to TRBJ1-1; weak D call: TRBD1 (5 bases). V lost 2 bases, J lost 2 bases, and 6 bases lay in between. The CDR3 spans 13 residues. Germline V lookup: CDR1 SGHAT, CDR2 FQNNGV. The CDR3 DNA sequence: TGTGCCAGCAGCTTAAGGGGCAACACTGAAGCTTTCTTT. This codes for CASSLRGNTEAFF. The whole variable domain, remainder taken from reference TRBV11-2 and TRBJ1-1, is EAGVAQSPRYKIIEKRQSVAFWCNPISGHATLYWYQQILGQGPKLLIQFQNNGVVDDSQLPKDRFSAERLKGVDSTLKIQPAKLEDSAVYLCASSLRGNTEAFFGQGTRLTVV.

The chain employs TRBV6-5 and TRBJ1-1; D remains ambiguous. Looked up from germline, CDR1 is MNHEY and CDR2 is SVGAGI. The CDR3 has 14 amino acids. V was trimmed by 8 bases and J by 3 bases, leaving 16 bases between them. This CDR3 is CASSIHAEYTEAFF. CDR3 coding DNA: TGTGCCAGCTCGATACACGCAGAATACACTGAAGCTTTCTTT.

The genes are TRBV28 and TRBJ1-4; 8 bases agree with TRBD1. The CDR3 runs 14 residues. The V gene's germline CDR1 is MDHEN and CDR2 SYDVKM. The J segment lost 7 bases and the V segment lost 4 bases, leaving 5 bases of the junction unmatched. The CDR3 protein is CASSSGGAGEKLFF. CDR3 in DNA: TGTGCCAGCAGTTCAGGGGGCGCGGGTGAAAAACTGTTTTTT. The full variable domain, completed using reference TRBV28 and TRBJ1-4, is DVKVTQSSRYLVKRTGEKVFLECVQDMDHENMFWYRQDPGLGLRLIYFSYDVKMKEKGDIPEGYSVSREKKERFSLILESASTNQTSMYLCASSSGGAGEKLFFGSGTQLSVL.

This clone has just a few counts. This rearrangement joins TRBV21-1 to TRBJ2-1; TRBD1, the D gene given by the table, was not confirmed from the DNA. TRBV21-1 is a known pseudogene. This CDR3 contains 16 residues. CDR3 residues: CASSKERDSSYNEQFF. DNA of the CDR3: TGTGCCAGCAGCAAAGAAAGGGACAGCTCCTACAATGAGCAGTTCTTC.

V and J are TRBV18 and TRBJ2-1; 7 bases align to TRBD1. After removal of 0 bases from V and 7 bases from J, the junction contained 9 bases not matched to a gene. The CDR3 runs 16 residues. Looked up from germline, CDR1 is KGHSH and CDR2 is LQKENI. The chain's CDR3 is CASSPPNRGRWNEQFF. CDR3 coding DNA: TGTGCCAGCTCACCACCGAACAGGGGAAGGTGGAATGAGCAGTTCTTC.

This clone was found once. V is TRBV18 and J is TRBJ1-2; D not resolved. Trimming left V 5 bases short and J 8 bases short, with 15 bases between. The CDR3 has 13 amino acids. The germline CDR1 and CDR2 sequences are KGHSH and LQKENI. CDR3 protein: CASSAGGNEGYTF. The CDR3 DNA reads TGTGCCAGCTCAGCGGGAGGGAACGAGGGCTACACCTTC.

V usage is TRBV24-1 and J usage is TRBJ2-1; 7 bases agree with TRBD1. Per germline, CDR1 KGHDR and CDR2 SFDVKD. After removal of 4 bases from V and 6 bases from J, the junction contained 11 bases not matched to a gene. This CDR3 contains 16 residues. In nucleotides, the CDR3 is TGTGCCACCAGTGAACAGACAGGGTTGGAAGGCAATGAGCAGTTCTTC. Amino acid sequence: CATSEQTGLEGNEQFF.

The V and J genes are TRBV5-6 and TRBJ1-4, with D maybe TRBD1 (5 bases). V lost 4 bases and J 4 bases, leaving 14 bases between the germline ends. CDR1 is SGHDT, CDR2 YYEEEE, per germline. This CDR3 is 15 amino acids long. The CDR3 DNA reads as TGTGCCAGCAGCACCCCGACAGATAATAATGAAAAACTGTTTTTT. Its protein is CASSTPTDNNEKLFF.

A single count supports this clone. This sequence joins TRBV4-1 and TRBJ2-3; 7 bases are a match to TRBD1. This CDR3 is built from 15 residues. Unmatched junction bases numbered 9, after V lost 4 bases and J lost 5 bases. Per the germline V gene, CDR1 is MGHRA and CDR2 is YSYEKL. CDR3 region: CASSRDRVWEDTQYF. The CDR3 DNA reads as TGCGCCAGCAGCCGTGACAGGGTATGGGAAGATACGCAGTATTTT.

The V and J genes are TRBV7-2 and TRBJ2-1, with D perhaps TRBD1 (5 bases). Trimming cost V 3 bases and J 5 bases, with 17 bases left between them. Looked up from germline, CDR1 is SGHTA and CDR2 is FQGNSA. The CDR3 has 16 residues. This chain's CDR3 is CASSLQGWSPNNEQFF. DNA of the CDR3: TGTGCCAGCAGCTTGCAGGGCTGGTCCCCAAACAATGAGCAGTTCTTC.

The chain is built from TRBV19 and TRBJ2-2; 9 bases map to TRBD1. The CDR3 is 15 amino acids. The J segment lost 6 bases and the V segment lost 3 bases, leaving 5 bases of the junction unmatched. Germline CDR1 and CDR2: LNHDA and SQIVND (reference sequence). CDR3 residues: CASSITGGTAGELFF. The CDR3 DNA sequence: TGTGCCAGTAGTATTACAGGGGGCACTGCCGGGGAGCTGTTTTTT.

Concerning this clone itself: Other DNA variants within this sample encode the same CDR3. The gene calls are TRBV19 and TRBJ1-5; 7 bases fit TRBD1. This CDR3 comprises 13 residues. Germline V gives CDR1 LNHDA, CDR2 SQIVND (reference sequence). J gave up 5 bases and V 3 bases, and 1 base lay outside the gene matches. CDR3 sequence (DNA): TGTGCCAGTAGTATTGACAGGGATCAGCCCCAGCATTTT. This codes for CASSIDRDQPQHF.

This clone turned up a few times. The CDR3 DNA follows: TGTGCCACCAGTGTGTTTCTCAGTGGCACAGATACGCAGTATTTT. Protein: CATSVFLSGTDTQYF. The J gene is TRBJ2-3, the V gene TRBV24-1; D is unresolved. The germline V gene has CDR1 KGHDR and CDR2 SFDVKD. The V end was cut by 5 bases, the J end by 1 base, with 12 bases between. There are 15 residues in the CDR3.

This rearrangement joins TRBV28 to TRBJ1-2; 7 bases are a match to TRBD1. J gave up 4 bases and V 5 bases, and 10 bases lay outside the gene matches. Germline V gives CDR1 MDHEN, CDR2 SYDVKM. CDR3 length equals 15 residues. This chain's CDR3 is CASSQPTGRVYGYTF. The CDR3 DNA is TGTGCCAGCAGTCAACCGACAGGGAGAGTCTATGGCTACACCTTC.

The genes are TRBV4-1 and TRBJ2-3; a possible D gene is TRBD2 (6 bases). Germline lookup yields CDR1 MGHRA and CDR2 YSYEKL. The CDR3 length is 19 residues. Trimming cost V 0 bases and J 1 base, with 20 bases left between them. CDR3 residues: CASSQDRGIQTKRTDTQYF. CDR3 bases: TGCGCCAGCAGCCAAGATCGCGGGATCCAGACAAAACGCACAGATACGCAGTATTTT.

The genes are TRBV6-2 or TRBV6-3 and TRBJ1-1; TRBD1 aligns across 9 bases. V dropped 2 bases and J dropped 0; count of bases not matched to a gene: 10. From germline, CDR1 is MNHEY and CDR2 SVGEGT. The CDR3 is made up of 18 amino acids. CDR3 amino acids: CASSYRDRAYNMNTEAFF. Here the CDR3 DNA reads TGTGCCAGCAGTTACCGGGACAGGGCTTATAACATGAACACTGAAGCTTTCTTT.

V usage is TRBV28 and J usage is TRBJ2-1; 11 positions match TRBD2. V lost 6 bases, J lost 9 bases, and 16 bases stayed unmatched. Germline CDR1 is MDHEN and CDR2 is SYDVKM. The CDR3 runs 17 residues. This chain's CDR3 is CASRGTSGRLVRSEQFF. Here the CDR3 DNA reads TGTGCCAGCAGAGGCACTAGCGGGAGATTAGTCCGAAGTGAGCAGTTCTTC.

This rearrangement joins TRBV10-3 to TRBJ1-5; D remains ambiguous. The CDR3 extends over 13 amino acids. V was pared by 6 bases and J by 9 bases, with 15 bases between. CDR1 and CDR2 (germline): ENHRY, SYGVKD. In nucleotides, the CDR3 is TGTGCCATCAGCAACAAGACCCTAGGGCCCCAGCATTTT. It is translated as CAISNKTLGPQHF.

This chain joins TRBV28 and TRBJ1-1, with D possibly being TRBD1 (6 bases). Germline V gene sequence: CDR1 MDHEN, CDR2 SYDVKM. This CDR3 spans 15 amino acids. Trimming removed 6 bases from V and 1 base from J, with 15 bases in between. CDR3 loop: CASRPWGRGNTEAFF. CDR3 sequence (DNA): TGTGCCAGCAGGCCATGGGGGCGTGGGAACACTGAAGCTTTCTTT. The full variable domain, its missing parts supplied by reference TRBV28 and TRBJ1-1, is DVKVTQSSRYLVKRTGEKVFLECVQDMDHENMFWYRQDPGLGLRLIYFSYDVKMKEKGDIPEGYSVSREKKERFSLILESASTNQTSMYLCASRPWGRGNTEAFFGQGTRLTVV.

As DNA, the CDR3 is TGTGCCAGCTCACCGATGGACAGGGCTGGAAACACCATATATTTT. Amino acids: CASSPMDRAGNTIYF. The rearrangement joins TRBV18 to TRBJ1-3; the match to TRBD1 covers 8 bases. The V gene end was trimmed by 3 bases and the J gene end by 2 bases; junction bases not matched to a gene: 3. This CDR3 comprises 15 residues. Germline CDR1 and CDR2: KGHSH and LQKENI.

The rearrangement joins TRBV5-1 to TRBJ2-2, with D uncertain. The CDR3 runs 12 residues. Germline loops: CDR1 SGHRS, CDR2 YFSETQ. V lost 3 bases and J 5 bases, leaving 5 bases between the germline ends. The CDR3 DNA reads as TGCGCCAGCAGCTCAGGAACCGGGGAGCTGTTTTTT. Amino acids: CASSSGTGELFF.

The chain employs TRBV6-5 and TRBJ2-7; possibly TRBD1 for D (6 bases). The V end lost 6 bases, the J end lost 3 bases, and 9 bases lay between the germline ends. The CDR3 covers 12 residues. Germline V gene sequence: CDR1 MNHEY, CDR2 SVGAGI. CDR3: CASRQTGYEQYF. In DNA form, the CDR3 reads TGTGCCAGCAGACAGACAGGCTACGAGCAGTACTTC.

V gene TRBV29-1 combines with J gene TRBJ1-5, with D hard to call. CDR3 size: 12 residues. V lost 4 bases, J lost 1 base, and 5 bases lay in between. Germline V lookup: CDR1 SQVTM, CDR2 ANQGSEA. The CDR3 is CSVGGSNQPQHF. The DNA for the CDR3 is TGCAGCGTTGGCGGCAGCAATCAGCCCCAGCATTTT. Drawing the rest from reference TRBV29-1 and TRBJ1-5, the complete variable domain is SAVISQKPSRDICQRGTSLTIQCQVDSQVTMMFWYRQQPGQSLTLIATANQGSEATYESGFVIDKFPISRPNLTFSTLTVSNMSPEDSSIYLCSVGGSNQPQHFGDGTRLSIL.

V usage is TRBV28 and J usage is TRBJ1-5; possible D gene TRBD1, 6 bases. CDR3 size: 14 residues. The germline V and J ends were trimmed by 4 bases and 4 bases, with 11 bases remaining between them. From germline, CDR1 is MDHEN and CDR2 SYDVKM. The CDR3 spells CASSSGTRNQPQHF. The CDR3 nucleotides read TGTGCCAGCAGTTCCGGGACAAGAAATCAGCCCCAGCATTTT.

The chain employs TRBV28 and TRBJ2-7; 9 nucleotides agree with TRBD1. The length of the CDR3 is 15 residues. Germline CDR1 is MDHEN and CDR2 is SYDVKM. The junction had 12 bases not matched to a gene; V was cut back by 7 bases and J by 5 bases. CDR3 sequence (DNA): TGTGCCAGCACCCCGGTAGGGACAGGGATCAACGAGCAGTACTTC. It translates to CASTPVGTGINEQYF.

The chain has TRBV2 and TRBJ1-5; D unclear. V was clipped by 6 bases and J by 5 bases, with 5 bases between them. CDR3 length: 11 residues. Germline CDR1 reads SNHLY; CDR2 reads FYNNEI. The CDR3 bases are TGTGCCAGCAGCCTCGATCAGCCCCAGCATTTT. Translating gives CASSLDQPQHF.

The chain has TRBV5-1 and TRBJ1-1; TRBD1 is a possible D gene (5 bases). The CDR3 is 14 residues long. V lost 2 bases and J lost 4, with 12 bases in between. Germline assignment: CDR1 SGHRS and CDR2 YFSETQ. CDR3 DNA sequence: TGCGCCAGCAGCTTTGACAGCATGGGCACTGAAGCTTTCTTT. It translates to CASSFDSMGTEAFF. Combining the CDR3 with reference TRBV5-1 and TRBJ1-1 gives the whole variable domain KAGVTQTPRYLIKTRGQQVTLSCSPISGHRSVSWYQQTPGQGLQFLFEYFSETQRNKGNFPGRFSGRQFSNSRSEMNVSTLELGDSALYLCASSFDSMGTEAFFGQGTRLTVV.

This clone was seen more than once but under ten times. V is TRBV5-4 and J is TRBJ1-2, with D possibly TRBD1 on 6 matching bases. The V end was cut by 5 bases, the J end by 3 bases, with 26 bases between. The germline V gene encodes CDR1 SGHNT and CDR2 YYREEE (reference sequence). This CDR3 spans 18 amino acids. The CDR3 bases are TGTGCCAGCAGTCCCGTCCCCGCCAGAAAACAGGGTCACTATGGCTACACCTTC. It specifies CASSPVPARKQGHYGYTF.

The rearrangement uses TRBV6-1 and TRBJ1-5; TRBD1 agrees at 10 bases. This CDR3 is built from 15 residues. Per the germline V gene, CDR1 is MNHNS and CDR2 is SASEGT. After removal of 2 bases from V and 6 bases from J, the junction contained 4 bases not matched to a gene. CDR3 loop: CASSEWGQGSQPQHF. Written as DNA, the CDR3 is TGTGCCAGCAGTGAATGGGGACAGGGGAGTCAGCCCCAGCATTTT.